This TCR beta chain was recovered during a study of beta chain features in type 1 diabetes. Regarding the study as a whole: Across all four CD4+ subsets, people with type 1 diabetes showed modestly shorter TCRB CDR3s. Relative to healthy donors, patients appeared to have naive, central memory and Treg TCRB repertoires that were more similar.

In germline, CDR1 is ENHRY, CDR2 SYGVKD. The V end was cut by 9 bases, the J end by 0 bases, with 11 bases between. The CDR3 has 13 residues. Sequencing targeted expressed TCRB transcripts, as all isolated RNA had been reverse transcribed. Measured with immunoSEQ multiplex PCR; TCRdb has only the in-frame clones, and not every one. This table holds about 130,000 clones, about 8.7% found once. The table lists this clone with a few counts. Its specificity is not known. The sample consisted of central memory CD4+ T cells from blood. This rearrangement joins TRBV10-3 to TRBJ1-2; possibly TRBD1 for D (6 bases). This TCR came from a man aged 18 to 35 in good health. The CDR3 sequence: CAITGLANYGYTF. The DNA of the CDR3 is TGTGCCATTACAGGGTTAGCTAACTATGGCTACACCTTC.